Following are 17 T cell receptor beta chains from one sample sequenced in a study of Graves' ophthalmopathy and Graves' hyperthyroidism. Amplification targeted the TCR beta CDR3 regions, with RNA transcripts as the source material. HTBI-primed first-round RT-PCR preceded second-round multiplex PCR. Each CDR3 protein is one row after TCRdb ran MiXCR on the multiplex PCR reads. Found here are about 160,000 distinct CDR3 sequences, 39% of them singletons; the top ten hold about 9.5%. The sequencing input was peripheral blood. The receptors shown here come from a man aged 30-40 years with Graves' ophthalmopathy.

This clonotype showed up many times. The chain uses TRBV27 and TRBJ1-5, with D perhaps matching TRBD1 (5 bases). Germline CDR1 reads MNHEY; CDR2 reads SMNVEV (reference sequence). The CDR3 runs 13 residues. V was shortened by 6 bases and J by 5 bases, with 11 bases between the two germline ends. Here the CDR3 DNA reads TGTGCCAGCAGGGAGACAGCATATCAGCCCCAGCATTTT. Its translation is CASRETAYQPQHF.

The rearrangement links TRBV10-3 to TRBJ1-2; TRBD1 aligns across 10 bases. CDR3 size: 16 residues. Germline-derived CDR1 and CDR2 are ENHRY and SYGVKD. J was trimmed by 2 bases and V by 5 bases; bases with no gene match: 8. The DNA for the CDR3 is TGTGCCATCAGTAGCCGGGACAGGGGAGAAAACTATGGCTACACCTTC. Residues: CAISSRDRGENYGYTF.

The chain recombines TRBV4-1 with TRBJ1-5; D not certain. Trimming removed 1 base from V and 0 bases from J, with 13 bases in between. The CDR3 covers 17 residues. Germline V gene lookup returns CDR1 MGHRA and CDR2 YSYEKL. The CDR3 region is CASSQVAGAYSNQPQHF. The DNA of the CDR3 is TGCGCCAGCAGCCAAGTTGCGGGTGCTTATAGCAATCAGCCCCAGCATTTT.

The chain uses TRBV6-1 and TRBJ1-2, with a weak D call TRBD1 (5 bases). Germline CDR1 reads MNHNS; CDR2 reads SASEGT. V was trimmed by 6 bases and J by 0 bases, leaving 14 bases between them. The CDR3 has 15 residues. This chain's CDR3 is CASRTWDGTNYGYTF. Written as DNA, the CDR3 is TGTGCCAGCAGAACCTGGGACGGAACTAACTATGGCTACACCTTC.

V usage is TRBV11-1 and J usage is TRBJ2-5; TRBD2 matches 7 bases. V gave up 4 bases and J gave up 2 bases; unmatched junction bases: 7. Germline values: CDR1 SGHAT, CDR2 FQDESV (reference sequence). The CDR3 is 15 amino acids. This chain's CDR3 is CASSWTSGEQETQYF. The CDR3 nucleotides read TGTGCCAGCAGCTGGACTAGTGGGGAACAAGAGACCCAGTACTTC.

This clonotype was seen ten or more times. The V and J genes are TRBV4-3 and TRBJ1-6, with unresolved D. V lost 1 base to trimming and J lost 7 bases, with 14 bases between them. The CDR3 runs 16 residues. Germline lookup yields CDR1 LGHNA and CDR2 YSLEER. The CDR3 bases are TGCGCCAGCAGCCAAGTCGGAACAGCGAACAATTCACCCCTCCACTTT. Protein sequence: CASSQVGTANNSPLHF.

This clonotype was counted a single time. The genes are TRBV6-5 and TRBJ2-6; 10 bases fit TRBD2. The trim removed 0 bases at V and 4 bases at J, leaving 3 bases unmatched. Looked up from germline, CDR1 is MNHEY and CDR2 is SVGAGI. The CDR3 is made up of 17 amino acids. Here the CDR3 reads CASSYSSGGAGANVLTF. The CDR3 DNA reads TGTGCCAGCAGTTACTCGAGCGGGGGGGCCGGGGCCAACGTCCTGACTTTC.

The table lists this clonotype with a count of one. The chain is built from TRBV2 and TRBJ2-7, with 7 positions matching TRBD2. Losses at the gene ends were 1 base for V and 12 bases for J; bases not matched to a gene: 9. The germline gives CDR1 SNHLY, CDR2 FYNNEI. The CDR3 sequence is 13 residues long. The CDR3, as DNA: TGTGCCAGCAGTGAAGACGCTCATCAGCGGGGGTACTTC. Encoded protein: CASSEDAHQRGYF.

This clonotype was counted many times. The rearrangement uses TRBV9 and TRBJ1-1; D may be TRBD1 (5 bases). Germline CDR1 is SGDLS and CDR2 is YYNGEE. The V gene lost 6 bases and the J gene lost 2 bases, with 11 bases spanning the gap. The CDR3 loop spans 13 amino acids. CDR3 DNA sequence: TGTGCCAGCAATGGAGGGGTCAACACTGAAGCTTTCTTT. Protein sequence: CASNGGVNTEAFF.

This clonotype turned up a few times. The chain joins TRBV28 to TRBJ1-1; the D gene is possibly TRBD1 (6 bases). V lost 8 bases, J lost 7 bases, and 17 bases lay in between. The germline gives CDR1 MDHEN, CDR2 SYDVKM. The CDR3 has 13 residues. CDR3 amino acids: CASHRAPHYEAFF. CDR3 bases: TGTGCCAGCCACAGGGCCCCCCACTATGAAGCTTTCTTT. Full variable domain (missing parts from reference TRBV28 and TRBJ1-1): DVKVTQSSRYLVKRTGEKVFLECVQDMDHENMFWYRQDPGLGLRLIYFSYDVKMKEKGDIPEGYSVSREKKERFSLILESASTNQTSMYLCASHRAPHYEAFFGQGTRLTVV.

In this sample, this clonotype is medium-sized. This chain connects TRBV6-2 or TRBV6-3 to TRBJ1-1; D is unresolved. V lost 8 bases and J lost 6, with 19 bases in between. Germline assignment: CDR1 MNHEY and CDR2 SVGEGT. The CDR3 runs 14 residues. This CDR3 is CASRRTGYRAEAFF. In nucleotides, the CDR3 is TGTGCCAGCCGAAGGACGGGCTACCGGGCTGAAGCTTTCTTT.

This clonotype was seen a few times. V usage is TRBV6-2 or TRBV6-3 and J usage is TRBJ2-4, with a possible D match to TRBD2 (5 bases). The V end lost 0 bases, the J end lost 8 bases, and 8 bases lay between the germline ends. The length of the CDR3 is 13 residues. Germline loops: CDR1 MNHEY, CDR2 SVGEGT. Here the CDR3 DNA reads TGTGCCAGCAGTTACTCGGAGGAGGACATTCAGTACTTC. As protein: CASSYSEEDIQYF.

The CDR3 reads CASSSTRQPQHF. The CDR3 DNA reads as TGTGCCAGCAGCTCTACAAGGCAGCCCCAGCATTTT. V and J are TRBV6-1 and TRBJ1-5, with D hard to call. This CDR3 region has 12 residues. Germline V gene sequence: CDR1 MNHNS, CDR2 SASEGT. V lost 6 bases, J lost 7 bases, and 10 bases lay in between.

This clonotype has ten or more counts. The chain recombines TRBV28 with TRBJ1-6; unclear D gene. CDR1 is MDHEN and CDR2 is SYDVKM in the germline V gene. CDR3 length equals 16 residues. V gave up 6 bases and J gave up 0 bases, with 12 bases separating them. CDR3 coding DNA: TGTGCCAGCAGCCGACCCTCGAGCTCCTATAATTCACCCCTCCACTTT. Encoded protein: CASSRPSSSYNSPLHF.

In its sample, this clonotype was seen many times. The chain carries TRBV28 and TRBJ1-2; the D gene is possibly TRBD1 (6 bases). The V and J ends lost 6 bases and 7 bases respectively, with 21 bases between them. The CDR3 has 15 residues. CDR1 is MDHEN and CDR2 is SYDVKM in the germline V gene. CDR3 region: CASSYTDRRVRGYTF. The CDR3, as DNA: TGTGCCAGCAGCTACACTGACAGGAGGGTACGTGGCTACACCTTC.

This clonotype came up many times. The chain employs TRBV11-1 and TRBJ1-1, with D possibly matching TRBD1 (5 bases). The length of the CDR3 is 15 residues. Germline CDR1 SGHAT, CDR2 FQDESV (reference sequence). V was cut by 0 bases and J by 7 bases, with 15 bases left in between. The DNA for the CDR3 is TGTGCCAGCAGCTTAGCGCAGACAAGTGGGGGTGAAGCTTTCTTT. Protein product: CASSLAQTSGGEAFF.

This clonotype has at least ten counts. This sequence joins TRBV5-5 and TRBJ2-2, with D uncertain. Germline assignment: CDR1 SGHKS and CDR2 YYEKEE (reference sequence). The V end was cut by 1 base, the J end by 4 bases, with 8 bases between. The CDR3 sequence is 14 residues long. The CDR3 loop reads CASSLKVVTGELFF. DNA for the CDR3: TGTGCCAGCAGCTTGAAGGTGGTCACCGGGGAGCTGTTTTTT.